Below, 21 T cell receptor beta chains from the same sample are listed, as sequenced in a study of blood T cell repertoires in COVID-19. TCRdb keeps only in-frame clones here, not all; method: immunoSEQ multiplex PCR. The sample contains 290,000 or so clones, almost 85% of which appear only once. Sequenced: peripheral blood. These receptors originate from a man in his fifties or sixties with active or convalescent COVID-19.

The rearrangement uses TRBV30 and TRBJ1-2; perhaps TRBD1 as D (6 bases). The CDR3 consists of 13 residues. Looked up from germline, CDR1 is GTSNPN and CDR2 is SVGIG (reference sequence). Trimming stripped 8 bases from V and 6 bases from J, with 19 bases between. CDR3 protein: CASTTGTLDGYTF. The CDR3 coding sequence is TGTGCCAGCACGACAGGAACCCTGGATGGCTACACCTTC.

The V call is TRBV3-1 (or the pseudogene TRBV3-2), the J call TRBJ2-5; D remains unclear. Germline V lookup: CDR1 LGHDT, CDR2 YNNKEL (reference sequence). With 2 bases removed from V and 0 bases from J, the gap between germline ends came to 10 bases. CDR3 length: 15 residues. CDR3 sequence (DNA): TGTGCCAGCAGCCAATCGGGTTGGTACCAAGAGACCCAGTACTTC. It encodes CASSQSGWYQETQYF.

The rearrangement uses TRBV9 and TRBJ2-3; possibly TRBD2 for D (6 bases). The CDR3 consists of 18 residues. V was shortened by 0 bases and J by 0 bases, with 17 bases between the two germline ends. Germline V gives CDR1 SGDLS, CDR2 YYNGEE. The CDR3 loop is CASSVVPLSGTSTDTQYF. The CDR3 DNA reads TGTGCCAGCAGCGTAGTCCCTCTTAGCGGCACTAGCACAGATACGCAGTATTTT.

This clone has just a few counts. The chain couples TRBV4-3 to TRBJ2-7; tentatively, D is TRBD2 (6 bases). The germline CDR1 and CDR2 sequences are LGHNA and YSLEER. The CDR3 loop spans 16 amino acids. V lost 0 bases and J 2 bases, leaving 14 bases between the germline ends. The CDR3 spells CASSQDAGSNAYEQYF. CDR3 sequence (DNA): TGCGCCAGCAGCCAAGATGCGGGATCGAACGCCTACGAGCAGTACTTC.

The CDR3 reads CASSPREGDTQYF. The CDR3 DNA follows: TGTGCCAGCTCACCCCGTGAGGGAGATACGCAGTATTTT. This chain links TRBV18 with TRBJ2-3; D is perhaps TRBD2 (5 bases). Trimming stripped 3 bases from V and 5 bases from J, with 9 bases between. The CDR3 covers 13 residues. Germline values: CDR1 KGHSH, CDR2 LQKENI.

This clone was counted only a few times. V and J are TRBV5-1 and TRBJ2-4, with 8 nucleotides matching TRBD2. V gave up 0 bases and J gave up 0 bases; unmatched junction bases: 5. The CDR3 covers 17 residues. Germline V gene data show CDR1 as SGHRS and CDR2 as YFSETQ. CDR3 amino acids: CASSLGAGAGAKNIQYF. CDR3 coding DNA: TGCGCCAGCAGCTTGGGAGCGGGGGCTGGAGCCAAAAACATTCAGTACTTC. Full variable domain (rest looked up from reference TRBV5-1 and TRBJ2-4): KAGVTQTPRYLIKTRGQQVTLSCSPISGHRSVSWYQQTPGQGLQFLFEYFSETQRNKGNFPGRFSGRQFSNSRSEMNVSTLELGDSALYLCASSLGAGAGAKNIQYFGAGTRLSVL.

The rearrangement joins TRBV3-1 (or the pseudogene TRBV3-2) to TRBJ1-2; 10 bases map to TRBD1. The V segment lost 4 bases and the J segment 5 bases; nucleotides outside the gene matches: 4. The germline V gene has CDR1 LGHDT and CDR2 YNNKEL (reference sequence). The CDR3 length is 14 residues. CDR3 loop: CASSLRTGGYGYTF. For the CDR3, the DNA is TGTGCCAGCAGCCTACGGACAGGGGGGTATGGCTACACCTTC.

The gene calls are TRBV28 and TRBJ2-1; 11 bases are shared with TRBD2. The germline V gene encodes CDR1 MDHEN and CDR2 SYDVKM. J was trimmed by 4 bases and V by 8 bases; bases with no gene match: 4. This CDR3 is built from 14 residues. The CDR3: CASLAGGRYNEQFF. CDR3 coding DNA: TGTGCCAGCCTAGCGGGAGGCAGATACAATGAGCAGTTCTTC.

This chain links TRBV14 with TRBJ2-7, with TRBD1 matching 7 bases. Germline V gene data show CDR1 as SGHDN and CDR2 as FVKESK. The CDR3 is 14 residues long. The V segment lost 4 bases and the J segment 1 base; nucleotides outside the gene matches: 4. CDR3 loop: CASSPWDSSYEQYF. The DNA for the CDR3 is TGTGCCAGCAGCCCCTGGGACAGTTCCTACGAGCAGTACTTC.

The chain is built from TRBV10-3 and TRBJ1-3; D not certain. Trimming removed 6 bases from V and 0 bases from J, with 9 bases in between. The CDR3 extends over 14 amino acids. Germline values: CDR1 ENHRY, CDR2 SYGVKD. The CDR3 DNA follows: TGTGCCATCAGACCAGCGAGCTCTGGAAACACCATATATTTT. Its translation is CAIRPASSGNTIYF.

The chain links TRBV4-1 to TRBJ2-7; 11 nucleotides match TRBD2. Per the germline V gene, CDR1 is MGHRA and CDR2 is YSYEKL. Trimming removed 3 bases from V and 3 bases from J; junction bases left unmatched: 10. The CDR3 totals 17 residues. The CDR3, as DNA: TGCGCCAGCAGCCAGTTGACTAGCGGGGCTCCCTACTACGAGCAGTACTTC. This encodes CASSQLTSGAPYYEQYF.

V gene TRBV28 combines with J gene TRBJ1-5; 9 positions match TRBD1. Per germline, CDR1 MDHEN and CDR2 SYDVKM. J gave up 6 bases and V 7 bases, and 4 bases lay outside the gene matches. The CDR3 runs to 13 residues. The CDR3 region is CASTTGGAQPQHF. CDR3 bases: TGTGCCAGCACGACAGGGGGAGCTCAGCCCCAGCATTTT.

The CDR3 is CASSPPGQGTYNSPLHF. The CDR3 region has the DNA TGTGCCAGCAGCCCCCCGGGACAGGGAACCTATAATTCACCCCTCCACTTT. V gene TRBV11-2 combines with J gene TRBJ1-6; 9 nucleotides align to TRBD1. The V gene's germline CDR1 is SGHAT and CDR2 FQNNGV. The CDR3 covers 17 residues. After removal of 5 bases from V and 2 bases from J, the junction contained 7 bases not matched to a gene.

About this clone: Because the CDR3 is missing its conserved closing phenylalanine or tryptophan, this is likely a read error. No DNA is shown, since the ends of the CDR3 on it are uncertain; the CDR3 is the one TCRdb lists. V gene TRBV2 combines with J gene TRBJ1-1. Germline V CDR1 and CDR2: SNHLY, FYNNEI. The CDR3 adds up to 11 amino acids, both ends counted. CDR3 region: CASSVGGGSSL.

The CDR3 region is CASSLRAVTGGFTGELFF. The CDR3, as DNA: TGTGCCAGCAGCTTAAGGGCAGTGACAGGGGGCTTCACCGGGGAGCTGTTTTTT. The chain joins TRBV7-3 to TRBJ2-2, with 10 bases that match TRBD1. V was pared by 1 base and J by 4 bases, with 9 bases of the junction left unmatched. The CDR3 is made up of 18 amino acids. Germline V gives CDR1 SGHTA, CDR2 FQGTGA. The complete variable domain, with remaining parts taken from reference TRBV7-3 and TRBJ2-2, reads GAGVSQTPSNKVTEKGKYVELRCDPISGHTALYWYRQSLGQGPEFLIYFQGTGAADDSGLPNDRFFAVRPEGSVSTLKIQRTERGDSAVYLCASSLRAVTGGFTGELFFGEGSRLTVL.

The V call is TRBV3-1 (or the pseudogene TRBV3-2), the J call TRBJ2-1; the match to TRBD2 covers 13 bases. Germline trimming cut 2 bases from V and 5 bases from J; bases unmatched to any gene: 15. From germline, CDR1 is LGHDT and CDR2 YNNKEL (reference sequence). This CDR3 has 20 amino acids. The CDR3 nucleotides read TGTGCCAGCAGCCAAAGGCGGGGACTAGCGGGGCAGGCCCCAAACAATGAGCAGTTCTTC. It yields the protein CASSQRRGLAGQAPNNEQFF.

This clone appeared a single time. The V call is TRBV3-1 (or the pseudogene TRBV3-2), the J call TRBJ2-3; D perhaps matches TRBD2 (6 bases). This CDR3 has 15 amino acids. Germline assignment: CDR1 LGHDT and CDR2 YNNKEL (reference sequence). Between the trimmed V and J ends, which lost 4 bases and 0 bases, there was a span of 11 bases. The CDR3 region is CASSRWSGSTDTQYF. Written as DNA, the CDR3 is TGTGCCAGCAGCCGATGGAGCGGGAGCACAGATACGCAGTATTTT.

J is TRBJ2-1 and V is TRBV5-1; tentative D call: TRBD1 (6 bases). The CDR3 runs to 15 residues. The germline V gene encodes CDR1 SGHRS and CDR2 YFSETQ. The V end was cut by 0 bases, the J end by 7 bases, with 14 bases between. CDR3 loop: CASSLAGTYPNEQFF. As DNA, the CDR3 is TGCGCCAGCAGCTTGGCCGGGACATACCCAAATGAGCAGTTCTTC.

This clone appeared a single time. The chain employs TRBV5-1 and TRBJ2-5; 8 nucleotides line up with TRBD1. Germline lookup yields CDR1 SGHRS and CDR2 YFSETQ. The V and J ends lost 4 bases and 1 base, in that order; junction bases with no gene match: 6. The CDR3 consists of 15 residues. CDR3 nucleotides: TGCGCCAGCAGCAACTCACAGGGGGGCCAAGAGACCCAGTACTTC. Protein: CASSNSQGGQETQYF.

This clone was counted once. The J gene is TRBJ2-3, the V gene TRBV7-9; D gene unclear. The CDR3 has 12 amino acids. V was trimmed by 5 bases and J by 4 bases, leaving 7 bases between them. Germline CDR1 and CDR2: SEHNR and FQNEAQ (reference sequence). DNA for the CDR3: TGTGCCAGCAGCCCCCCTTCAGATACGCAGTATTTT. It specifies CASSPPSDTQYF.

This chain connects TRBV5-1 to TRBJ2-2, with a possible D match to TRBD1 (5 bases). Deletions cut 2 bases from V and 4 bases from J, with 12 bases between. The CDR3 is made up of 15 amino acids. Germline values: CDR1 SGHRS, CDR2 YFSETQ. As DNA, the CDR3 is TGCGCCAGCAGCTTAATAGGGGAAGGCACCGGGGAGCTGTTTTTT. This encodes CASSLIGEGTGELFF.